These 8 T cell receptor beta chains were sequenced from one sample in a study of Graves' ophthalmopathy and Graves' hyperthyroidism. Amplified material comprised TCR beta CDR3 regions derived from RNA transcripts. RT-PCR in the first round used HTBI primers; a second-round multiplex PCR followed. TCRdb called the multiplex PCR reads again in MiXCR, with one record for every CDR3 protein. The sample has 900,000 to 1,200,000 distinct CDR3 sequences, about 38% seen once. The sample consisted of peripheral blood or thyroid tissue (not recorded which). The receptors stem from an adult man with Graves' hyperthyroidism.

In this sample, this clonotype turned up many times. This chain uses TRBV5-4 with TRBJ1-6; tentative D call: TRBD1 (6 bases). Trimming cost V 2 bases and J 12 bases, with 15 bases left between them. The germline CDR1 and CDR2 sequences are SGHNT and YYREEE (reference sequence). This CDR3 has 14 residues. CDR3 protein: CASSLAQGLEPLHF. CDR3 coding DNA: TGTGCCAGCAGCTTAGCACAGGGACTTGAACCCCTCCACTTT.

This clonotype was picked up many times. The CDR3 DNA reads TGTGCCAGCAGCTTAATGGGTGGAGCGGACAGCTCCTACGAGCAGTACTTC. Its protein is CASSLMGGADSSYEQYF. The chain uses TRBV7-3 and TRBJ2-7; D may be TRBD1 (6 bases). The CDR3 consists of 17 residues. Germline V CDR1 and CDR2: SGHTA, FQGTGA. V was cut by 1 base and J by 0 bases, with 16 bases left in between.

This chain joins TRBV7-9 and TRBJ2-5; tentatively, D is TRBD1 or TRBD2 (5 bases each). Deletions cut 5 bases from V and 2 bases from J, with 12 bases between. The CDR3 totals 14 residues. The germline gives CDR1 SEHNR, CDR2 FQNEAQ (reference sequence). DNA of the CDR3: TGTGCCAGCAGCCGGGACGGAAAACAAGAGACCCAGTACTTC. Residues: CASSRDGKQETQYF.

This clonotype occurred many times. The chain couples TRBV29-1 to TRBJ2-7; no firm D call. The CDR3 runs to 13 residues. Trimming took 4 bases from V and 0 from J, leaving 10 bases between them. Per the germline V gene, CDR1 is SQVTM and CDR2 is ANQGSEA. The CDR3 region has the DNA TGCAGCGTTGTCTGGGCAGACTCCTACGAGCAGTACTTC. As protein: CSVVWADSYEQYF.

This clonotype has at least ten counts. The CDR3 coding sequence is TGTGCCACCGGTAGGGTCGGGTATGGCTACACCTTC. Encoded protein: CATGRVGYGYTF. V is TRBV19 and J is TRBJ1-2; D remains unclear. This CDR3 is 12 amino acids long. Germline V lookup: CDR1 LNHDA, CDR2 SQIVND (reference sequence). Trimming stripped 10 bases from V and 5 bases from J, with 14 bases between.

Comments on this clonotype: This may come from a read error, since a much larger clone is one base off. The chain recombines TRBV9 with TRBJ1-2, with 7 bases identical to TRBD1. V trimming: 3 bases; J trimming: 7 bases; junction bases outside the gene matches: 6. The V gene's germline CDR1 is SGDLS and CDR2 YYNGEE. This CDR3 is 13 amino acids long. The CDR3 region is CASSAHGTAGYTF. DNA of the CDR3: TGTGCCAGCAGCGCTCATGGGACAGCTGGCTACACCTTC.

The sample holds a few counts of this clonotype. V gene TRBV5-1 combines with J gene TRBJ2-7; 8 bases are a match to TRBD1. CDR1 and CDR2 from the germline V gene are SGHRS and YFSETQ. This CDR3 contains 15 residues. J was trimmed by 2 bases and V by 0 bases; bases with no gene match: 4. The CDR3 sequence: CASSLGTGRPYEQYF. The CDR3 DNA follows: TGCGCCAGCAGCTTGGGGACAGGGAGGCCCTACGAGCAGTACTTC. Full variable domain (remainder filled in from reference TRBV5-1 and TRBJ2-7): KAGVTQTPRYLIKTRGQQVTLSCSPISGHRSVSWYQQTPGQGLQFLFEYFSETQRNKGNFPGRFSGRQFSNSRSEMNVSTLELGDSALYLCASSLGTGRPYEQYFGPGTRLTVT.

Concerning this clonotype: The missing conserved phenylalanine or tryptophan at the end of this CDR3 makes a read error likely. Because the CDR3's place on the DNA is in doubt, the DNA is left out and the CDR3 is given as listed by TCRdb. The chain has TRBV7-2 and TRBJ2-2; the D call TRBD1 from the table was never checked on the DNA. The V gene's germline CDR1 is SGHTA and CDR2 FQGNSA. 9 amino acids form the CDR3, both terminal residues included. This CDR3 reads CASSIKQGI.